The 17 T cell receptor beta chains presented below share a single source sample, sequenced in a study of cytomegalovirus exposure and HLA in healthy donors. In the PCR, 60 Vbeta and 13 Jbeta primers were used. Measured with immunoSEQ multiplex PCR; TCRdb has only the in-frame clones, and not every one. The sample has about 180,000 clones, roughly 78% seen once. Source material: PBMCs. The receptors originated from a woman aged 25-40 years in good health and CMV-seronegative.

The J gene is TRBJ2-7, the V gene TRBV4-3; TRBD1 is a possible D gene (6 bases). V was trimmed by 0 bases and J by 5 bases, leaving 11 bases between them. The CDR3 consists of 14 residues. CDR1 LGHNA and CDR2 YSLEER come from the germline V gene. The CDR3 DNA follows: TGCGCCAGCAGCCAAGACAGGGGTGTGAACGAGCAGTACTTC. Translation gives CASSQDRGVNEQYF.

This chain links TRBV10-1 with TRBJ1-1, with 7 bases fitting TRBD1. Germline CDR1 WNHNN, CDR2 SYGVQD (reference sequence). The J segment lost 5 bases and the V segment lost 2 bases, leaving 2 bases of the junction unmatched. This CDR3 is built from 13 residues. This chain's CDR3 is CASSEQQGTEAFF. The CDR3 nucleotides read TGCGCCAGCAGTGAGCAACAGGGGACTGAAGCTTTCTTT.

This chain links TRBV19 with TRBJ2-3; TRBD2 agrees at 11 bases. The CDR3 runs 15 residues. The V segment lost 5 bases and the J segment 7 bases; nucleotides outside the gene matches: 8. Germline-derived CDR1 and CDR2 are LNHDA and SQIVND (reference sequence). The CDR3 is CASSGSGGALNTQYF. CDR3 in DNA: TGTGCCAGTAGTGGTAGCGGGGGGGCGCTGAATACGCAGTATTTT.

V and J are TRBV5-6 and TRBJ2-1; 7 bases fit TRBD1. From germline, CDR1 is SGHDT and CDR2 YYEEEE. Trimming removed 4 bases from V and 7 bases from J; junction bases left unmatched: 8. The CDR3 has 14 amino acids. As DNA, the CDR3 is TGTGCCAGCAGCCTAGATACAGGGGAAAATGAGCAGTTCTTC. Encoded protein: CASSLDTGENEQFF.

A few counts support this clone. The rearrangement uses TRBV19 and TRBJ2-7; possible D gene TRBD1, 5 bases. The CDR3 consists of 14 residues. In germline, CDR1 is LNHDA, CDR2 SQIVND (reference sequence). The V and J ends lost 3 bases and 0 bases respectively, with 9 bases between them. The chain's CDR3 is CASSIRQNSYEQYF. The CDR3 region has the DNA TGTGCCAGTAGTATCCGACAGAACTCCTACGAGCAGTACTTC.

This rearrangement joins TRBV5-1 to TRBJ2-5; D is uncertain. This CDR3 is 14 amino acids long. Germline CDR1 and CDR2: SGHRS and YFSETQ. V dropped 3 bases and J dropped 1 base, with 10 bases sitting between them. Here the CDR3 reads CASSSGPPQETQYF. CDR3 coding DNA: TGCGCCAGCAGCTCCGGTCCCCCCCAAGAGACCCAGTACTTC.

The CDR3 here is CASSPLGRGGHEQFF. CDR3 coding DNA: TGTGCCAGCAGCCCCTTAGGGCGGGGGGGGCATGAGCAGTTCTTC. The V call is TRBV7-2, the J call TRBJ2-1; 9 bases align to TRBD2. Per the germline V gene, CDR1 is SGHTA and CDR2 is FQGNSA. This CDR3 is 15 amino acids long. V trimming: 5 bases; J trimming: 8 bases; junction bases outside the gene matches: 10.

This rearrangement joins TRBV19 to TRBJ1-2; D not resolved. The CDR3 extends over 11 amino acids. Trimming left V 6 bases short and J 5 bases short, with 7 bases between. CDR1 and CDR2 from the germline V gene are LNHDA and SQIVND (reference sequence). CDR3 sequence (DNA): TGTGCCAGTAGCTCTTATTATGGCTACACCTTC. Translation: CASSSYYGYTF.

CDR3 loop: CASSLAYRGRTEAFF. In DNA form, the CDR3 reads TGTGCCAGCAGCTTAGCCTACAGGGGTAGAACTGAAGCTTTCTTT. V usage is TRBV7-9 and J usage is TRBJ1-1; 7 bases map to TRBD1. Trimming removed 0 bases from V and 5 bases from J; junction bases left unmatched: 6. The length of the CDR3 is 15 residues. Per the germline V gene, CDR1 is SEHNR and CDR2 is FQNEAQ (reference sequence).

The chain links TRBV5-1 to TRBJ1-2, with TRBD1 matching 8 bases. The ends lost 5 bases at V and 8 bases at J; junction bases unmatched: 14. CDR3 length equals 15 residues. Germline V CDR1 and CDR2: SGHRS, YFSETQ. The CDR3, as DNA: TGCGCCAGCAGGCCAACGACAGGGGCGCTCGGGGGCTACACCTTC. Translating gives CASRPTTGALGGYTF.

This sequence joins TRBV27 and TRBJ1-3, with 7 nucleotides matching TRBD1. This CDR3 is 14 amino acids long. The germline V gene encodes CDR1 MNHEY and CDR2 SMNVEV (reference sequence). V gave up 5 bases and J gave up 5 bases; unmatched junction bases: 6. The CDR3, as DNA: TGTGCCAGCAGTCCGACAGGGATTAGAAACACCATATATTTT. Translated: CASSPTGIRNTIYF.

This rearrangement joins TRBV6-5 to TRBJ2-5; 7 nucleotides align to TRBD1. CDR1 is MNHEY and CDR2 is SVGAGI in the germline V gene. This CDR3 contains 13 residues. CDR3 amino acids: CGSSTGVGETQYF. DNA of the CDR3: TGTGGATCCTCCACAGGGGTCGGGGAGACCCAGTACTTC.

This chain uses TRBV6-1 with TRBJ2-5; a weak D match, TRBD1 (6 bases). Between the trimmed V and J ends, which lost 7 bases and 1 base, there was a span of 10 bases. The CDR3 is 13 amino acids. Germline lookup yields CDR1 MNHNS and CDR2 SASEGT. CDR3 protein: CASTMDSQETQYF. Written as DNA, the CDR3 is TGTGCCAGCACCATGGACAGCCAAGAGACCCAGTACTTC.

This chain uses TRBV30 with TRBJ1-2; 7 bases agree with TRBD1. Germline loops: CDR1 GTSNPN, CDR2 SVGIG (reference sequence). With 0 bases clipped from V and 7 bases from J, the junction kept 2 bases outside the gene matches. The CDR3 is 12 amino acids. CDR3 sequence reads: CAWSVRGSGYTF. CDR3 nucleotide sequence: TGTGCCTGGAGTGTCAGGGGGAGTGGCTACACCTTC.

This clone has only a few counts. This chain uses TRBV2 with TRBJ1-2; 9 bases match TRBD1. Trimming removed 5 bases from V and 8 bases from J; junction bases left unmatched: 6. This CDR3 comprises 13 residues. Germline values: CDR1 SNHLY, CDR2 FYNNEI. The CDR3 spells CASSMDRGEGYTF. CDR3 DNA: TGTGCCAGCAGTATGGACAGGGGTGAGGGCTACACCTTC.

The chain joins TRBV4-1 to TRBJ2-3; 7 nucleotides line up with TRBD1. CDR3 length: 17 amino acids. V lost 2 bases and J lost 0; bases outside the gene matches: 8. From germline, CDR1 is MGHRA and CDR2 YSYEKL. The CDR3 sequence is CASSQWTGVKSTDTQYF. The DNA of the CDR3 is TGCGCCAGCAGCCAATGGACAGGAGTCAAAAGCACAGATACGCAGTATTTT.

Here the CDR3 reads CSALTGYGYTF. The CDR3 DNA reads as TGCAGCGCATTGACAGGATACGGCTACACCTTC. The chain links TRBV29-1 to TRBJ1-2, with a possible D match to TRBD1 (6 bases). This CDR3 contains 11 residues. Germline V gene sequence: CDR1 SQVTM, CDR2 ANQGSEA. V was shortened by 7 bases and J by 8 bases, with 14 bases between the two germline ends. Complete variable domain (other parts from reference TRBV29-1 and TRBJ1-2): SAVISQKPSRDICQRGTSLTIQCQVDSQVTMMFWYRQQPGQSLTLIATANQGSEATYESGFVIDKFPISRPNLTFSTLTVSNMSPEDSSIYLCSALTGYGYTFGSGTRLTVV.